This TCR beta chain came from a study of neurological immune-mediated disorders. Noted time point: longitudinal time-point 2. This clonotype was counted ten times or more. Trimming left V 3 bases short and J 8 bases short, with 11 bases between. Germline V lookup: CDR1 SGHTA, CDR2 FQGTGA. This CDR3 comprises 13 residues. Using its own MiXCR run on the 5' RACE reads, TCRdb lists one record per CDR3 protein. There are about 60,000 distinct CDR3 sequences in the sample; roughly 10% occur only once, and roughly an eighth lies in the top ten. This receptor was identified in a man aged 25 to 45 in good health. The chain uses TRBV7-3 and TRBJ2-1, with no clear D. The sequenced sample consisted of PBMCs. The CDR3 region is CASSFVPLDEQFF. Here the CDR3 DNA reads TGTGCCAGCAGCTTCGTCCCTCTGGATGAGCAGTTCTTC.